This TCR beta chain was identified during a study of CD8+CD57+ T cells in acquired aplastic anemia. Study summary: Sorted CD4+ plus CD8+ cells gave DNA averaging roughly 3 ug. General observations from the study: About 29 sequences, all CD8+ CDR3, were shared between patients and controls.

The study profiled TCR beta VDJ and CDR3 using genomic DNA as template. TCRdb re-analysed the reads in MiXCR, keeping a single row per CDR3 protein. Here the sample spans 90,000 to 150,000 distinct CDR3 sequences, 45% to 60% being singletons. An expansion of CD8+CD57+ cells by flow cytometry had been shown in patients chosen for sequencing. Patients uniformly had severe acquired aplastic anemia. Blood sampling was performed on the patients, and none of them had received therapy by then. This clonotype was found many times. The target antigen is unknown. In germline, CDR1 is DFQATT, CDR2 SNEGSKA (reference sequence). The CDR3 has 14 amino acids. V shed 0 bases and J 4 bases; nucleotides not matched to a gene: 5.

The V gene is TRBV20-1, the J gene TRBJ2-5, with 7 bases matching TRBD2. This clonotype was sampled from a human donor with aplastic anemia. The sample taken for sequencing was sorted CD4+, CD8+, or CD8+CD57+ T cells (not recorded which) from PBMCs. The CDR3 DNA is TGCAGTGCTAGAGATGAGGGAGGGATAGAGACCCAGTACTTC. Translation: CSARDEGGIETQYF.